Listed below are T cell receptor beta chains from one sample, sequenced in a study of read filtering for tumor transcriptome and immune sequencing. Via MiXCR, TCRdb re-called the reads, giving one row per CDR3 protein. The top ten hold about 84% of the sample, which has 14,000 to 15,000 distinct CDR3 sequences, about a fifth seen once. Sequenced input: a population of CD138-negative cells sorted from bone marrow. These receptor sequences come from a donor at least 40 years old with multiple myeloma. Both conserved end residues are part of each CDR3. Fields, in order: clone size, CDR3 length, V gene, D gene, J gene, CDR3 protein, CDR3 DNA. D genes are given only for firm matches. Where a row states a size, it is once, few, many or the class of an expanded clone; other rows omit it.

many	14	TRBV20-1	-	TRBJ2-3	CSARDALVTDTQYF	TGCAGTGCTAGAGACGCGCTTGTCACAGATACGCAGTATTTT
many	14	TRBV14	-	TRBJ2-3	CASSQPLGGGTQYF	TGTGCCAGCAGCCAACCCTTGGGGGGAGGTACGCAGTATTTT
many	14	TRBV21-1	-	TRBJ2-2	CASSKEENTGELFF	TGTGCCAGCAGCAAAGAAGAAAACACCGGGGAGCTGTTTTTT
many	13	TRBV5-1	-	TRBJ2-7	CASSPRGAYEQYF	TGCGCCAGCAGCCCGAGAGGCGCCTACGAGCAGTACTTC
many	14	TRBV3-1	-	TRBJ1-1	CASRLRDVNTEAFF	TGTGCCAGCAGGCTCAGGGACGTGAACACTGAAGCTTTCTTT
-	13	TRBV12-3/TRBV12-4	-	TRBJ1-4	CASRPTGGEKLFF	TGTGCCAGCAGACCGACTGGAGGAGAAAAACTGTTTTTT
-	16	TRBV28	TRBD2	TRBJ2-5	CASSSATSGSLETQYF	TGTGCCAGCAGTTCAGCTACTAGCGGGAGTTTGGAGACCCAGTACTTC
-	14	TRBV20-1	-	TRBJ1-2	CSAKTRTAGYGYTF	TGCAGTGCTAAAACCCGGACAGCCGGTTATGGCTACACCTTC
many	13	TRBV5-1	-	TRBJ2-7	CASSRLGDYEQYF	TGCGCCAGCAGCCGACTAGGGGACTACGAGCAGTACTTC
many	16	TRBV15	TRBD1	TRBJ2-7	CATSRETGTGGGEQYF	TGTGCCACCAGCAGGGAAACCGGGACAGGGGGCGGCGAGCAGTACTTC
many	12	TRBV12-3/TRBV12-4	-	TRBJ2-1	CASSSRGNEQFF	TGTGCCAGCAGTTCCAGGGGTAATGAGCAGTTCTTC
many	17	TRBV4-1	TRBD2	TRBJ2-2	CASSRGGVSVSTGELFF	TGCGCCAGCAGCCGTGGGGGGGTTAGCGTGAGCACCGGGGAGCTGTTTTTT
few	16	TRBV10-3	TRBD2	TRBJ2-5	CATTSGSSPLQETQYF	TGTGCCACGACTAGCGGGAGTTCTCCCTTACAAGAGACCCAGTACTTC
-	14	TRBV6-5	-	TRBJ1-2	CASSYSSTNYGYTF	TGTGCCAGCAGTTACTCGTCCACTAACTATGGCTACACCTTC
-	20	TRBV12-2	-	TRBJ2-7	CASRLRLGRAPVPSPYEQYF	TGTGCAAGTCGCTTACGGCTCGGAAGGGCCCCGGTTCCCAGCCCCTACGAGCAGTACTTC
-	12	TRBV4-3	-	TRBJ2-2	CASSQGSGELFF	TGCGCCAGCAGCCAAGGTTCCGGGGAGCTGTTTTTT
few	16	TRBV30	-	TRBJ2-1	CAWSVNPDPLINEQFF	TGTGCCTGGAGTGTAAATCCCGATCCTTTAATAAATGAGCAGTTCTTC
-	13	TRBV25-1	-	TRBJ1-5	CASSGQANQPQHF	TGTGCCAGCAGTGGACAGGCGAATCAGCCCCAGCATTTT
few	14	TRBV2	-	TRBJ1-4	CASSSYATNEKLFF	TGTGCCAGCAGTTCCTATGCAACTAATGAAAAACTGTTTTTT
few	13	TRBV12-3/TRBV12-4	-	TRBJ2-2	CASRKENTGELFF	TGTGCCAGCAGGAAGGAGAACACCGGGGAGCTGTTTTTT
few	13	TRBV27	-	TRBJ1-1	CASIKRGNTEAFF	TGTGCCAGCATCAAAAGGGGTAACACTGAAGCTTTCTTT
-	16	TRBV7-9	-	TRBJ2-3	CASILRKVESTDTQYF	TGTGCCAGCATCTTACGGAAAGTAGAAAGCACAGATACGCAGTATTTT
few	14	TRBV12-3/TRBV12-4	TRBD2	TRBJ2-2	CASSFQRGTGELFF	TGTGCCAGCAGTTTCCAGCGGGGGACCGGGGAGCTGTTTTTT
many	12	TRBV20-1	-	TRBJ2-7	CSARDGDDEQYF	TGCAGTGCTAGGGATGGCGACGACGAGCAGTACTTC
many	16	TRBV11-3	TRBD2	TRBJ2-7	CASSRGGTDVNYEQYF	TGTGCCAGCAGCCGGGGGGGGACGGACGTTAACTACGAGCAGTACTTC
many	16	TRBV20-1	TRBD1	TRBJ2-7	CSARDPGQGETYEQYF	TGCAGTGCTAGAGATCCGGGACAGGGGGAGACCTACGAGCAGTACTTC
-	15	TRBV5-1	TRBD1	TRBJ1-5	CASSLETGGNQPQHF	TGCGCCAGCAGCTTAGAGACAGGGGGCAATCAGCCCCAGCATTTT
few	15	TRBV19	-	TRBJ2-3	CASTAADTSTDTQYF	TGTGCCAGTACCGCAGCGGACACTAGCACAGATACGCAGTATTTT
medium-sized	15	TRBV11-3	-	TRBJ2-7	CASSSNRAPGSEQYF	TGTGCCAGCAGCTCGAACCGGGCTCCTGGGTCCGAGCAGTACTTC